Below, 11 T cell receptor beta chains from the same sample are listed, as sequenced in a study of PD-1 blockade in classical Hodgkin lymphoma. Every patient had relapsed following autologous stem cell transplantation, and cohorts differed in brentuximab vedotin exposure. Clones were sequenced by immunoSEQ multiplex PCR, and TCRdb holds only the in-frame ones, with some missing. The sample lists under 60,000 clones, approximately 73% occurring once. The sequences come from peripheral blood mononuclear cells (PBMCs), collected at baseline. These receptor sequences come from a human donor with classical Hodgkin lymphoma.

The chain carries TRBV7-9 and TRBJ1-1, with TRBD1 matching over 9 bases. The V segment lost 5 bases and the J segment 8 bases; nucleotides outside the gene matches: 6. The CDR3 extends over 13 amino acids. The germline V gene encodes CDR1 SEHNR and CDR2 FQNEAQ (reference sequence). CDR3 amino acids: CASSPGTGKEAFF. DNA of the CDR3: TGTGCCAGCAGCCCTGGGACAGGGAAAGAAGCTTTCTTT.

The V call is TRBV27, the J call TRBJ2-1; 12 nucleotides agree with TRBD1. Germline V gene data show CDR1 as MNHEY and CDR2 as SMNVEV (reference sequence). CDR3 size: 16 residues. J lost 8 bases, V lost 4 bases, and 9 bases had no gene match. This CDR3 reads CASSSARDRGRDEQFF. CDR3 DNA: TGTGCCAGCAGTTCCGCCCGGGACAGGGGGCGCGATGAGCAGTTCTTC.

The chain links TRBV30 to TRBJ2-1; D call uncertain. The germline V gene encodes CDR1 GTSNPN and CDR2 SVGIG (reference sequence). Trimming pared 0 bases from V and 8 bases from J, leaving 8 bases between. This CDR3 is 12 amino acids long. The CDR3 DNA is TGTGCCTGGAGTGTACCAAGTGATGAGCAGTTCTTC. This encodes CAWSVPSDEQFF. Looking up the rest from reference TRBV30 and TRBJ2-1 gives the full variable domain: SQTIHQWPATLVQPVGSPLSLECTVEGTSNPNLYWYRQAAGRGLQLLFYSVGIGQISSEVPQNLSASRPQDRQFILSSKKLLLSDSGFYLCAWSVPSDEQFFGPGTRLTVL.

The table lists this clone with a count of one. The chain uses TRBV14 and TRBJ1-4; D unclear. The CDR3 spans 13 residues. V was pared by 5 bases and J by 7 bases, with 11 bases between. Per germline, CDR1 SGHDN and CDR2 FVKESK. The CDR3 spells CASSEYAGEKLFF. CDR3 DNA sequence: TGTGCCAGCAGCGAATACGCGGGTGAAAAACTGTTTTTT.

V usage is TRBV19 and J usage is TRBJ1-1; D might be TRBD1 (5 bases). Trimming pared 2 bases from V and 5 bases from J, leaving 12 bases between. The CDR3 loop spans 14 amino acids. Germline V gene sequence: CDR1 LNHDA, CDR2 SQIVND (reference sequence). CDR3 region: CASSINGAGTEAFF. The CDR3 DNA is TGTGCCAGTAGTATAAATGGGGCGGGTACTGAAGCTTTCTTT.

This chain links TRBV5-5 with TRBJ2-2; TRBD2 aligns across 8 bases. The junction had 9 bases not matched to a gene; V was cut back by 6 bases and J by 5 bases. The CDR3 is 15 amino acids. Germline CDR1 is SGHKS and CDR2 is YYEKEE (reference sequence). The CDR3 loop is CASTLLAGRTGELFF. The DNA for the CDR3 is TGTGCCAGCACCCTATTAGCGGGACGGACCGGGGAGCTGTTTTTT.

This chain joins TRBV2 and TRBJ2-7; 9 bases agree with TRBD1. Germline V lookup: CDR1 SNHLY, CDR2 FYNNEI. There are 15 residues in the CDR3. V trimming: 4 bases; J trimming: 2 bases; junction bases outside the gene matches: 6. The CDR3 here is CASSVVTGGTYEQYF. CDR3 DNA: TGTGCCAGCAGTGTGGTGACAGGGGGAACCTACGAGCAGTACTTC.

The V and J genes are TRBV19 and TRBJ2-7, with D perhaps given as TRBD1 or TRBD2 (5 bases each). Germline CDR1 reads LNHDA; CDR2 reads SQIVND (reference sequence). V lost 5 bases to trimming and J lost 1 base, with 9 bases between them. CDR3 size: 13 residues. This CDR3 is CASSDRLSYEQYF. CDR3 nucleotides: TGTGCCAGTAGTGACAGACTATCCTACGAGCAGTACTTC.

By sample fraction, this clone is medium-sized (0.01 to 0.1%). This sequence joins TRBV2 and TRBJ2-7, with 8 nucleotides matching TRBD1. The CDR3 covers 14 residues. With 2 bases clipped from V and 3 bases from J, the junction kept 3 bases outside the gene matches. The germline gives CDR1 SNHLY, CDR2 FYNNEI. As DNA, the CDR3 is TGTGCCAGCAGTGAACTAGGACAGGGCTACGAGCAGTACTTC. Encoded protein: CASSELGQGYEQYF.

This clone was detected only once. The chain employs TRBV5-1 and TRBJ1-2; 7 nucleotides match TRBD1. The germline V gene encodes CDR1 SGHRS and CDR2 YFSETQ. The CDR3 is made up of 13 amino acids. V gave up 4 bases and J gave up 4 bases; unmatched junction bases: 4. For the CDR3, the DNA is TGCGCCAGCAGCGAGGGACAGAGCTATGGCTACACCTTC. Protein product: CASSEGQSYGYTF.

This chain joins TRBV21-1 and TRBJ2-5; the D call of TRBD1 is as the table states it, not checked on the DNA. TRBV21-1 is a recognized pseudogene. The CDR3 sequence is 17 residues long. As DNA, the CDR3 is TGTGCCAGCAGCAAAGACGCCTTGACAGCGCGACAAGAGACCCAGTACTTC. Its protein product is CASSKDALTARQETQYF.